The 5 T cell receptor beta chains reported below all come from one sample, sequenced in a study of T-cell reconstitution after alpha-beta-depleted transplantation in children. Construction of the TCRbeta library involved unique molecular identifiers. Each CDR3 protein is one row after TCRdb ran MiXCR on the PCR reads. The sample consists of approximately 500,000 distinct CDR3 sequences, roughly a tenth of them appearing once. The sequencing here drew on PBMCs, taken before TCRalphabeta/CD19-depleted stem cell transplant. Receptors were obtained from a child aged 2 to 9 with inherited bone marrow failure, due to receive a stem cell transplant.

V is TRBV6-5 and J is TRBJ2-7; D may match TRBD1 or TRBD2 (7 bases each). The ends were cut back, 0 bases at V and 4 bases at J, with 19 bases in the middle. Germline V gene data show CDR1 as MNHEY and CDR2 as SVGAGI. The CDR3 length is 17 residues. CDR3 DNA sequence: TGTGCCAGCAGTTACTCGCCCGGGGGGACAGTATGGTACGAGCAGTACTTC. Protein product: CASSYSPGGTVWYEQYF.

This clonotype has ten or more counts. The chain is built from TRBV7-2 and TRBJ2-7; no definite D call. The CDR3 is made up of 13 amino acids. V gave up 4 bases and J gave up 3 bases, with 10 bases separating them. Germline V CDR1 and CDR2: SGHTA, FQGNSA. The CDR3, as DNA: TGTGCCAGCAGCTCCCCGGGTCACTACGAGCAGTACTTC. It codes for CASSSPGHYEQYF.

This clonotype was picked up many times. The chain couples TRBV4-3 to TRBJ1-2; D not certain. Deletions cut 1 base from V and 0 bases from J, with 21 bases between. Germline V gives CDR1 LGHNA, CDR2 YSLEER. The CDR3 has 19 residues. CDR3 in amino acids: CASSQGLRVIGSPNYGYTF. CDR3 coding DNA: TGCGCCAGCAGCCAAGGCCTACGCGTGATAGGGAGCCCTAACTATGGCTACACCTTC.

This clonotype was recorded many times. The genes are TRBV7-2 and TRBJ2-5, with TRBD2 identical over 10 bases. The ends lost 1 base at V and 5 bases at J; junction bases unmatched: 10. Germline V gives CDR1 SGHTA, CDR2 FQGNSA. This CDR3 comprises 17 residues. The CDR3 DNA reads TGTGCCAGCAGCTTAGGCTCTAGCGGGAGATGGGTTGAGACCCAGTACTTC. Amino acid sequence: CASSLGSSGRWVETQYF.

This clonotype was picked up many times. Germline is not matched at one junction end, which may reflect a read error. The rearrangement joins TRBV5-1 to TRBJ2-7; 7 bases match TRBD2. There are 15 residues in the CDR3. Germline V gives CDR1 SGHRS, CDR2 YFSETQ. CDR3 DNA: TGCGCCAGCATCTTGATGGCTAGCGGATCTTACGAGCAGTACTTC. This gives the protein CASILMASGSYEQYF.